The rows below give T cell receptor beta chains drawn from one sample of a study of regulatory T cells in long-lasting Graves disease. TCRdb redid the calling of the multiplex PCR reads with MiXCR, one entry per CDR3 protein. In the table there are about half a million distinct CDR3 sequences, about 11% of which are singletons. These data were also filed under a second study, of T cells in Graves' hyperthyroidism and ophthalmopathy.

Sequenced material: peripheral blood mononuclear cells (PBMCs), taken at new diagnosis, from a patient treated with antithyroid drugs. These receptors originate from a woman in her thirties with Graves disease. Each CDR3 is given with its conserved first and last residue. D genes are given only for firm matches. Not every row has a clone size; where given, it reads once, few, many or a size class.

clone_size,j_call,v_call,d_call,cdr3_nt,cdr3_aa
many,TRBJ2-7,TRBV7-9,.,TGTGCCAGCAGCTACCCGGTGGGGGAGCAGTACTTC,CASSYPVGEQYF
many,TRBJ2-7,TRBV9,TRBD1,TGTGCCAGCAGCATGGGACAGGGGTCCCCCTACGAGCAGTACTTC,CASSMGQGSPYEQYF
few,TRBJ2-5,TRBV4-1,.,TGCGCCAGCAGCCAAGACCCTTCGCAAGAGACCCAGTACTTC,CASSQDPSQETQYF
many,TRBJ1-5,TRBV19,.,TGTGCCAGTAGTGTCAACAGTCGCAATCAGCCCCAGCATTTT,CASSVNSRNQPQHF
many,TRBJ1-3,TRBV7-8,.,TGTGCCAGCAGCTTAGCGAGTAGAACCAGGTCTGGAAACACCATATATTTT,CASSLASRTRSGNTIYF
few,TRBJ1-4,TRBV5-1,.,TGCGCCAGCAGCCCGACAGCCCTACAGGGAAGTAATGAAAAACTGTTTTTT,CASSPTALQGSNEKLFF
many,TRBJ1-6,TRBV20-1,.,TGCAGTGCTAGTGGTTTTAACCGCGATAATTCACCCCTCCACTTT,CSASGFNRDNSPLHF
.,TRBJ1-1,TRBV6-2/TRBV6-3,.,TGTGCCAGCAGTTACCCCCACGACAGGAACACTGAAGCTTTCTTT,CASSYPHDRNTEAFF
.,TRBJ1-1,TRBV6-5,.,TGTGCCAGCAGTTACGGCGACACTGGGGGCACTGAAGCTTTCTTT,CASSYGDTGGTEAFF
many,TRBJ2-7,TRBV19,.,TGTGCCAGTAGTATAGATTACGGGCCGCCCTACGAGCAGTACTTC,CASSIDYGPPYEQYF
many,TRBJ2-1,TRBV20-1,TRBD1,TGCAGTGCTTCCCAACCGGGACAGGGACTGTTTTTTGAGCAGTTCTTC,CSASQPGQGLFFEQFF
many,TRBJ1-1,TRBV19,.,TGTGCCAGTAGTATTTCAGGACATCGAGCTTTCTTT,CASSISGHRAFF
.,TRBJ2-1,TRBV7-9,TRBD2,TGTGCCAGCAGCAGCGGGGAGGCCGCTGAGCAGTTCTTC,CASSSGEAAEQFF
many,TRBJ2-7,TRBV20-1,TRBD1,TGCAGTGCCGGACAGGGTGACGAGCAGTACTTC,CSAGQGDEQYF
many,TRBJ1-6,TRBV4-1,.,TGCGCCAGCAGCCAAGATACTCGGGGGAACCGTAATTCACCCCTCCACTTT,CASSQDTRGNRNSPLHF
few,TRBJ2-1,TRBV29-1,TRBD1,TGCAGCGGGGACAGGGGCTACTCCTACAATGAGCAGTTCTTC,CSGDRGYSYNEQFF